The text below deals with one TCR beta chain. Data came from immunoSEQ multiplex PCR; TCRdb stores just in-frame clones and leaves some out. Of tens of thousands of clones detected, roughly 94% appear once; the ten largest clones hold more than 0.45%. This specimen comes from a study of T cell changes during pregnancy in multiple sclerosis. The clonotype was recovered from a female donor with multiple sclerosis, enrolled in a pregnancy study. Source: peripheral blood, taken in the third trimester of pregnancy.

The CDR3: CASGSGDPSPYEQYF. The CDR3 DNA sequence: TGTGCCAGCGGTAGCGGGGACCCGTCTCCCTACGAGCAGTACTTC. The chain recombines TRBV25-1 with TRBJ2-7; 8 bases line up with TRBD2. The CDR3 runs to 15 residues. The ends lost 8 bases at V and 2 bases at J; junction bases unmatched: 11. Looked up from germline, CDR1 is MGHDK and CDR2 is SYGVNS.